The clone carrying this T cell receptor (beta chain) was counted a few times. Antigen unknown. Distinct nucleotide sequences in the sample also encode this CDR3. This record belongs to a study of cytomegalovirus exposure and HLA in healthy donors. The study, taken as a whole, reports: In a later analysis, productive TCRs from donors in an Asian-associated ancestry cluster reportedly carried fewer N-insertions than the cohort mean.

The PCR employed 60 Vbeta primers together with 13 Jbeta primers. The method was immunoSEQ multiplex PCR; TCRdb's version includes in-frame clones alone and lacks a portion of them. The sample records under 300,000 clones, 65% to 85% being singletons. The CDR3 covers 14 residues. V lost 7 bases, J lost 10 bases, and 9 bases stayed unmatched. Germline V gene data show CDR1 as LNHDA and CDR2 as SQIVND (reference sequence). Regarding donors, all were healthy bone marrow donors. This TCR derives from a female donor in good health and CMV-seronegative. The chain couples TRBV19 to TRBJ2-1; 11 bases align to TRBD2. The specimen was PBMCs. In nucleotides, the CDR3 is TGTGCCAGTACGGGTAGCGGGAGGGCCAGGGAGCAGTTCTTC. Its translation: CASTGSGRAREQFF.